A selection of T cell receptor beta chains follows, all from one sample in a study of radiotherapy plus CTLA-4 blockade in lung cancer. The protocol was immunoSEQ multiplex PCR, while the TCRdb copy is restricted to in-frame clones and leaves out a portion. The data contain 95,000 to 150,000 clones, about nine tenths of them singletons. Sequencing was performed on peripheral blood, taken from a patient treated with radiotherapy plus ipilimumab. All receptors derive from a human donor with non-small cell lung cancer that progressed on radiotherapy plus ipilimumab. Each CDR3 is given with its conserved first and last residue. The D gene is left open where the match is weak. The listing skips clone size in some rows; elsewhere it reads once, few, many or a size class.

clone size,V gene,J gene,D gene,CDR3 protein,CDR3 DNA
-,TRBV7-8,TRBJ2-5,-,CASSPTSSKAETQYF,TGTGCCAGCAGCCCAACTAGCTCTAAGGCAGAGACCCAGTACTTC
-,TRBV9,TRBJ2-7,-,CASSLGTSSSYEQYF,TGTGCCAGCAGCCTCGGGACTTCTAGCTCCTACGAGCAGTACTTC
once,TRBV11-3,TRBJ1-3,TRBD1,CASNNGDRGNTIYF,TGTGCCAGCAACAATGGGGACAGGGGAAACACCATATATTTT
-,TRBV5-4,TRBJ2-7,-,CASSPPGLYNEQYF,TGTGCCAGCAGTCCCCCGGGACTCTACAACGAGCAGTACTTC
once,TRBV5-1,TRBJ1-2,TRBD1,CASSAATGIYGYTF,TGCGCCAGCAGCGCTGCGACAGGGATCTATGGCTACACCTTC
-,TRBV5-1,TRBJ2-7,TRBD2,CASSFHSASGSYEQYF,TGCGCCAGCAGCTTCCATTCGGCTAGCGGATCCTACGAGCAGTACTTC
-,TRBV2,TRBJ2-4,-,CASKVSDAIQYF,TGTGCCAGCAAGGTCTCAGATGCCATTCAGTACTTC
-,TRBV19,TRBJ1-2,TRBD1,CASSRAVRDRLLGSNYGYTF,TGTGCCAGTAGTAGGGCTGTCCGGGACAGGCTTTTGGGCTCTAACTATGGCTACACCTTC
-,TRBV2,TRBJ2-5,TRBD2,CASSEKGLAKETQYF,TGTGCCAGCAGTGAAAAAGGACTAGCTAAGGAGACCCAGTACTTC
-,TRBV2,TRBJ1-4,-,CASTLLHEKLFF,TGTGCCAGCACTCTGCTTCATGAAAAACTGTTTTTT
-,TRBV5-1,TRBJ1-3,-,CASSLNRGNTIYF,TGCGCCAGCAGCTTGAATAGAGGAAACACCATATATTTT
few,TRBV18,TRBJ1-2,-,CASSPPTGANYGYTF,TGTGCCAGCTCACCACCTACGGGAGCTAACTATGGCTACACCTTC
few,TRBV19,TRBJ1-4,-,CATTDFTEKLFF,TGTGCCACGACCGATTTTACGGAAAAACTGTTTTTT
-,TRBV6-5,TRBJ2-1,-,CASSVDRLQFF,TGTGCCAGCAGCGTGGACCGCCTTCAGTTCTTC
-,TRBV11-3,TRBJ2-1,TRBD2,CASSFRLAGGLDEQFF,TGTGCCAGCAGCTTCAGACTAGCGGGAGGGTTGGATGAGCAGTTCTTC
-,TRBV5-6,TRBJ2-2,-,CASSLYGQTNTGELFF,TGTGCCAGCAGCTTGTATGGACAGACGAACACCGGGGAGCTGTTTTTT
-,TRBV5-1,TRBJ1-1,-,CASSLGWVMNTEAFF,TGCGCCAGCAGCTTGGGATGGGTAATGAACACTGAAGCTTTCTTT
-,TRBV9,TRBJ2-1,TRBD2,CASSVEGSGNYNEQFF,TGTGCCAGCAGCGTAGAAGGTAGCGGGAACTACAATGAGCAGTTCTTC
-,TRBV21-1,TRBJ2-7,-,CASSKVNRDSYEQYF,TGTGCCAGCAGCAAAGTCAACCGGGACAGCTACGAGCAGTACTTC
-,TRBV6-5,TRBJ2-7,TRBD2,CASLPSGASYEQYF,TGTGCCAGCTTACCTAGCGGGGCCTCCTACGAGCAGTACTTC
-,TRBV6-1,TRBJ1-1,-,CASIPGLGNTEAFF,TGTGCCAGCATTCCGGGACTAGGGAACACTGAAGCTTTCTTT
-,TRBV15,TRBJ2-7,-,CATSRARWGYEQYF,TGTGCCACCAGCAGGGCGCGGTGGGGCTACGAGCAGTACTTC
-,TRBV7-9,TRBJ2-1,TRBD1,CASSRQWDRVYMNEQFF,TGTGCCAGCAGCCGCCAGTGGGACAGGGTATATATGAATGAGCAGTTCTTC
-,TRBV6-5,TRBJ1-2,TRBD1,CASSYNDRGRNGYTF,TGTGCCAGCAGTTACAACGACAGGGGGCGGAATGGCTACACCTTC
-,TRBV5-1,TRBJ1-1,TRBD1,CASSLGQGAYFGTEAFF,TGCGCCAGCAGCTTGGGCCAGGGGGCTTATTTTGGCACTGAAGCTTTCTTT
-,TRBV9,TRBJ1-3,-,CASSVTSEGNTIYF,TGTGCCAGCAGCGTCACTTCAGAGGGAAACACCATATATTTT
-,TRBV29-1,TRBJ2-5,TRBD1,CSVERQGPGETQYF,TGCAGCGTTGAGAGACAGGGGCCGGGGGAGACCCAGTACTTC
-,TRBV19,TRBJ1-2,-,CASWDYGYTF,TGTGCCAGTTGGGATTATGGCTACACCTTC
-,TRBV2,TRBJ2-1,-,CASSEERVPYNEQFF,TGTGCCAGCAGTGAGGAGAGGGTTCCCTACAATGAGCAGTTCTTC
-,TRBV5-1,TRBJ2-3,TRBD2,CASSPGLAGGRTDTQYF,TGCGCCAGCAGCCCGGGACTAGCGGGAGGAAGGACAGATACGCAGTATTTT
-,TRBV5-4,TRBJ2-1,-,CASSRGTGTAGFF,TGTGCCAGCAGCAGGGGAACCGGGACCGCTGGGTTCTTC
-,TRBV10-3,TRBJ1-1,-,CAISGKDSVGTEAFF,TGTGCCATCAGTGGAAAGGACAGTGTCGGGACTGAAGCTTTCTTT
-,TRBV30,TRBJ1-3,-,CAWSVRGGGGNTIYF,TGTGCCTGGAGTGTACGGGGGGGAGGTGGAAACACCATATATTTT
-,TRBV11-3,TRBJ1-5,-,CASSYRGSNQPQHF,TGTGCCAGCAGCTATCGGGGATCCAATCAGCCCCAGCATTTT
-,TRBV6-5,TRBJ2-7,-,CASSDNFSYEQYF,TGTGCCAGCAGTGACAACTTCTCCTACGAGCAGTACTTC
-,TRBV2,TRBJ2-5,-,CATYSPRWETQYF,TGTGCCACCTATTCCCCGCGATGGGAGACCCAGTACTTC
-,TRBV11-3,TRBJ2-1,TRBD2,CASSLGLAGGEQFF,TGTGCCAGCAGCTTAGGCCTAGCGGGAGGTGAGCAGTTCTTC
-,TRBV29-1,TRBJ1-5,-,CSVVVGQGNQPQHF,TGCAGCGTTGTGGTAGGGCAGGGGAATCAGCCCCAGCATTTT
-,TRBV10-3,TRBJ1-1,TRBD1,CAISLDRTNTEAFF,TGTGCCATCAGTTTGGACAGGACGAACACTGAAGCTTTCTTT
few,TRBV7-9,TRBJ1-2,-,CASSLAGDYGYTF,TGTGCCAGCAGCTTAGCAGGGGACTATGGCTACACCTTC
-,TRBV4-1,TRBJ1-1,-,CASSFDRSTEAFF,TGCGCCAGCAGCTTCGACAGGTCCACTGAAGCTTTCTTT
-,TRBV18,TRBJ2-7,TRBD1,CASSAGTGGGYEQYF,TGTGCCAGCTCAGCCGGGACAGGGGGCGGCTACGAGCAGTACTTC